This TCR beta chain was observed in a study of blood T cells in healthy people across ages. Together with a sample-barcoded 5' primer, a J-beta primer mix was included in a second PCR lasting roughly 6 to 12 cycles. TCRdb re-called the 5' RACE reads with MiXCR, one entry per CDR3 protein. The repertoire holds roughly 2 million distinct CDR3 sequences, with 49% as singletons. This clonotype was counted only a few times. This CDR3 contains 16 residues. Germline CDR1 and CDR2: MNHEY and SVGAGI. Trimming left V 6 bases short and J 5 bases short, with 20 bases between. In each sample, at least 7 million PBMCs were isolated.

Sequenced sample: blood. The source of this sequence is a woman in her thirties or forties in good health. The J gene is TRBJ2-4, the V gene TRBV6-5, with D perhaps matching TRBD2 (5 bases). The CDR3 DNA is TGTGCCAGCAGCCGAACCGGACTGCGGGCGGAAAACATTCAGTACTTC. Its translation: CASSRTGLRAENIQYF.